These 28 T cell receptor beta chains were all obtained from the same sample, sequenced in a study of blood T cell repertoires in COVID-19. The repertoire was sequenced with immunoSEQ multiplex PCR; TCRdb's copy has only in-frame clones and lacks some. Of about 150,000 clones in the sample, 80% to 90% were seen once. Sequencing input: peripheral blood. All receptors come from a woman in her 70s with acute or convalescent COVID-19.

CDR3 DNA: TGCGCCAGCAGCCAAGAGCGGGATAGTAGAGGATGGAGAAACACTGAAGCTTTCTTT. It yields the protein CASSQERDSRGWRNTEAFF. This chain joins TRBV4-3 and TRBJ1-1, with unresolved D. CDR3 length equals 19 residues. The V gene's germline CDR1 is LGHNA and CDR2 YSLEER. Trimming pared 0 bases from V and 2 bases from J, leaving 22 bases between.

The CDR3 coding sequence is TGTGCCAGTAGTATGGGGACTGTGGCCACTGAAGCTTTCTTT. Translated, it gives CASSMGTVATEAFF. The chain employs TRBV19 and TRBJ1-1; the D gene is possibly TRBD1 (5 bases). V gave up 3 bases and J gave up 4 bases, with 12 bases separating them. CDR3 length: 14 amino acids. Germline CDR1 and CDR2: LNHDA and SQIVND (reference sequence).

The genes are TRBV5-1 and TRBJ2-5; maybe TRBD1 (6 bases). With 2 bases removed from V and 5 bases from J, the gap between germline ends came to 10 bases. There are 13 residues in the CDR3. The germline V gene encodes CDR1 SGHRS and CDR2 YFSETQ. CDR3 amino acids: CASSFTGLETQYF. In nucleotides, the CDR3 is TGCGCCAGCAGCTTTACAGGGTTGGAGACCCAGTACTTC.

The chain has TRBV6-5 and TRBJ1-5, with no clear D. V lost 8 bases and J lost 6, with 20 bases in between. The CDR3 contains 15 residues. The germline CDR1 and CDR2 sequences are MNHEY and SVGAGI. As DNA, the CDR3 is TGTGCCAGCCAAGAAACAGCGAGTAGCGGTCAGCCCCAGCATTTT. It translates to CASQETASSGQPQHF.

The chain combines TRBV6-5 with TRBJ1-2; TRBD1 might be the D (6 bases). The V gene's germline CDR1 is MNHEY and CDR2 SVGAGI. This CDR3 spans 14 amino acids. Trimming removed 7 bases from V and 7 bases from J, with 19 bases in between. CDR3 sequence (DNA): TGTGCCAGCATCCCAAGCGGGGGCGTTGGTGGCTACACCTTC. This sequence encodes CASIPSGGVGGYTF.

The rearrangement links TRBV7-6 to TRBJ1-1, with a possible D match to TRBD1 (5 bases). CDR1 is SGHVS, CDR2 FNYEAQ, per germline. The CDR3 loop spans 13 amino acids. V lost 4 bases and J lost 7, with 13 bases in between. CDR3 nucleotide sequence: TGTGCCAGCAGCTCTTTATCAGGGATTGAAGCTTTCTTT. Amino acids: CASSSLSGIEAFF. Complete variable domain (other parts from reference TRBV7-6 and TRBJ1-1): GAGVSQSPRYKVTKRGQDVALRCDPISGHVSLYWYRQALGQGPEFLTYFNYEAQQDKSGLPNDRFSAERPEGSISTLTIQRTEQRDSAMYRCASSSLSGIEAFFGQGTRLTVV.

The rearrangement uses TRBV5-6 and TRBJ2-7, with D possibly TRBD2 on 6 matching bases. There are 16 residues in the CDR3. In germline, CDR1 is SGHDT, CDR2 YYEEEE. The germline V and J ends were trimmed by 1 base and 3 bases, with 17 bases remaining between them. The CDR3 sequence is CASSLFSGTVGYEQYF. As DNA, the CDR3 is TGTGCCAGCAGCTTGTTTAGCGGAACTGTAGGCTACGAGCAGTACTTC.

The chain carries TRBV6-1 and TRBJ1-5, with 9 bases identical to TRBD1. Germline CDR1 and CDR2: MNHNS and SASEGT. The V segment lost 0 bases and the J segment 6 bases; nucleotides outside the gene matches: 6. The CDR3 length is 16 residues. The CDR3, as DNA: TGTGCCAGCAGTGAAGCTAGGACAGGGGTTGGTCAGCCCCAGCATTTT. The encoded protein is CASSEARTGVGQPQHF.

V is TRBV7-8 and J is TRBJ2-1; perhaps TRBD1 as D (6 bases). Trimming removed 5 bases from V and 1 base from J, with 12 bases in between. Germline V lookup: CDR1 SGHVS, CDR2 FQNEAQ. The CDR3 spans 15 residues. The DNA for the CDR3 is TGTGCCAGCAGCCGGACAGTGGGATCCTACAATGAGCAGTTCTTC. Amino acids: CASSRTVGSYNEQFF.

This chain uses TRBV27 with TRBJ2-2; 8 nucleotides agree with TRBD1. Germline V gives CDR1 MNHEY, CDR2 SMNVEV (reference sequence). The CDR3 runs 15 residues. With 6 bases clipped from V and 0 bases from J, the junction kept 3 bases outside the gene matches. CDR3 in amino acids: CASRRTGSNTGELFF. CDR3 bases: TGTGCCAGCAGACGGACAGGGTCGAACACCGGGGAGCTGTTTTTT.

The chain joins TRBV5-1 to TRBJ1-6; 9 nucleotides align to TRBD1. This CDR3 is built from 14 residues. Germline values: CDR1 SGHRS, CDR2 YFSETQ. Trimming at V came to 7 bases and at J to 8 bases, leaving 7 bases not matched to a gene. The CDR3 DNA follows: TGCGCCAGCTATCCGGGACAGGGATATTCACCCCTCCACTTT. Its translation: CASYPGQGYSPLHF.

The chain is built from TRBV18 and TRBJ1-1; 10 bases fit TRBD1. The CDR3 has 17 amino acids. With 5 bases clipped from V and 4 bases from J, the junction kept 13 bases outside the gene matches. Germline CDR1 KGHSH, CDR2 LQKENI. CDR3 bases: TGTGCCAGCTCATTCTCGGGGCGGGGGACAGGGGTCACTGAAGCTTTCTTT. Translated, it gives CASSFSGRGTGVTEAFF.

The chain has TRBV19 and TRBJ2-1; D is unclear. Trimming removed 4 bases from V and 4 bases from J, with 5 bases in between. The CDR3 has 12 amino acids. The germline V gene encodes CDR1 LNHDA and CDR2 SQIVND (reference sequence). CDR3 sequence: CASSSPYNEQFF. The CDR3 DNA is TGTGCCAGTAGTAGTCCGTACAATGAGCAGTTCTTC.

The chain uses TRBV7-2 and TRBJ1-1; 9 bases agree with TRBD1. Germline values: CDR1 SGHTA, CDR2 FQGNSA. CDR3 length equals 15 residues. With 2 bases clipped from V and 9 bases from J, the junction kept 10 bases outside the gene matches. CDR3 bases: TGTGCCAGCAGCTTACAAGGGACAGGGACGATCCAAGCTTTCTTT. Translating it yields CASSLQGTGTIQAFF.

The chain joins TRBV5-1 to TRBJ2-1, with 13 nucleotides matching TRBD2. This CDR3 is built from 17 residues. Germline CDR1 and CDR2: SGHRS and YFSETQ. Unmatched junction bases numbered 8, after V lost 0 bases and J lost 8 bases. CDR3 in amino acids: CASSLGATSGRAYEQFF. CDR3 sequence (DNA): TGCGCCAGCAGCTTGGGGGCAACTAGCGGGAGGGCCTATGAGCAGTTCTTC.

A remark on this clone: Other DNA sequences from this sample encode an identical CDR3 as well. The chain employs TRBV6-5 and TRBJ1-6; a possible D gene is TRBD1 (6 bases). The CDR3 extends over 14 amino acids. The germline V gene encodes CDR1 MNHEY and CDR2 SVGAGI. With 0 bases removed from V and 7 bases from J, the gap between germline ends came to 7 bases. Here the CDR3 reads CASSYSTGNSPLHF. DNA of the CDR3: TGTGCCAGCAGTTACTCAACAGGGAATTCACCCCTCCACTTT.

This clone was seen only a few times. The V gene is TRBV2, the J gene TRBJ1-5, with 9 bases lining up with TRBD1. J gave up 6 bases and V 9 bases, and 9 bases lay outside the gene matches. Germline CDR1 is SNHLY and CDR2 is FYNNEI. The CDR3 loop spans 14 amino acids. CDR3 coding DNA: TGTGCCAGTCAGACGGACAGGGGCAGTCAGCCCCAGCATTTT. It encodes CASQTDRGSQPQHF.

This CDR3 is CASSQDSGGEKLFF. As DNA, the CDR3 is TGTGCCAGCAGCCAGGACAGCGGGGGTGAAAAACTGTTTTTT. The chain uses TRBV7-9 and TRBJ1-4; tentatively, D is TRBD1 (6 bases). The CDR3 contains 14 residues. Per the germline V gene, CDR1 is SEHNR and CDR2 is FQNEAQ (reference sequence). The V and J ends lost 5 bases and 7 bases respectively, with 14 bases between them. Combining the CDR3 with reference TRBV7-9 and TRBJ1-4 gives the whole variable domain DTGVSQNPRHKITKRGQNVTFRCDPISEHNRLYWYRQTLGQGPEFLTYFQNEAQLEKSRLLSDRFSAERPKGSFSTLEIQRTEQGDSAMYLCASSQDSGGEKLFFGSGTQLSVL.

The V gene is TRBV2, the J gene TRBJ1-2; D is unresolved. V was shortened by 3 bases and J by 4 bases, with 15 bases between the two germline ends. The CDR3 loop spans 15 amino acids. Germline CDR1 reads SNHLY; CDR2 reads FYNNEI. Here the CDR3 reads CASSDSGGQVYGYTF. The CDR3 DNA is TGTGCCAGCAGTGACTCAGGAGGGCAGGTCTATGGCTACACCTTC.

This CDR3 reads CASVASLSYNEQFF. Here the CDR3 DNA reads TGTGCCAGCGTAGCCTCCCTCTCCTACAATGAGCAGTTCTTC. The chain joins TRBV2 to TRBJ2-1; D ambiguous. The CDR3 sequence is 14 residues long. The V end was cut by 8 bases, the J end by 0 bases, with 11 bases between. Germline values: CDR1 SNHLY, CDR2 FYNNEI.

The chain carries TRBV11-2 and TRBJ2-3; D perhaps matches TRBD2 (6 bases). Germline CDR1 is SGHAT and CDR2 is FQNNGV. This CDR3 comprises 17 residues. V gave up 2 bases and J gave up 2 bases, with 17 bases separating them. Here the CDR3 reads CASSLRGGDHPTDTQYF. CDR3 nucleotides: TGTGCCAGCAGCTTAAGGGGCGGGGATCATCCCACAGATACGCAGTATTTT.

The chain is built from TRBV6-5 and TRBJ2-7; 7 bases fit TRBD1. Germline lookup yields CDR1 MNHEY and CDR2 SVGAGI. V gave up 5 bases and J gave up 1 base; unmatched junction bases: 5. The CDR3 runs to 14 residues. The CDR3, as DNA: TGTGCCAGCAGTCCGGGACAGTTTTCCTACGAGCAGTACTTC. Amino acid sequence: CASSPGQFSYEQYF.

V and J are TRBV4-2 and TRBJ2-3; 7 bases align to TRBD2. Germline V gene lookup returns CDR1 LGHNA and CDR2 YNFKEQ. CDR3 length equals 15 residues. The V and J ends lost 10 bases and 6 bases, in that order; junction bases with no gene match: 16. The CDR3 loop reads CATRGGRGSRDTQYF. The CDR3 DNA reads TGTGCCACGCGAGGTGGGCGGGGGAGCAGGGATACGCAGTATTTT.

This rearrangement joins TRBV6-5 to TRBJ2-3, with 9 nucleotides matching TRBD2. The CDR3 has 16 residues. Germline V CDR1 and CDR2: MNHEY, SVGAGI. The V gene end was trimmed by 4 bases and the J gene end by 2 bases; junction bases not matched to a gene: 7. CDR3 amino acids: CASSWASGTHTDTQYF. The CDR3 region has the DNA TGTGCCAGCAGTTGGGCTAGCGGGACCCACACAGATACGCAGTATTTT.

This clone was observed a single time. This chain links TRBV29-1 with TRBJ2-7, with TRBD1 identical over 8 bases. This CDR3 has 15 residues. V was pared by 6 bases and J by 0 bases, with 10 bases of the junction left unmatched. CDR1 and CDR2 from the germline V gene are SQVTM and ANQGSEA. DNA of the CDR3: TGCAGCGTAGCAACCAGGGGGCTGAGCTCCTACGAGCAGTACTTC. Translating gives CSVATRGLSSYEQYF.

The chain carries TRBV5-1 and TRBJ2-5; 14 bases align to TRBD2. The V segment lost 3 bases and the J segment 3 bases; nucleotides outside the gene matches: 1. Germline lookup yields CDR1 SGHRS and CDR2 YFSETQ. There are 15 residues in the CDR3. The CDR3 reads CASSWGLAGEETQYF. As DNA, the CDR3 is TGCGCCAGCAGCTGGGGACTAGCGGGGGAAGAGACCCAGTACTTC. The complete variable domain, with remaining parts taken from reference TRBV5-1 and TRBJ2-5, reads KAGVTQTPRYLIKTRGQQVTLSCSPISGHRSVSWYQQTPGQGLQFLFEYFSETQRNKGNFPGRFSGRQFSNSRSEMNVSTLELGDSALYLCASSWGLAGEETQYFGPGTRLLVL.

The rearrangement uses TRBV2 and TRBJ1-2; D gene unclear. The V end lost 5 bases, the J end lost 4 bases, and 14 bases lay between the germline ends. The CDR3 runs 14 residues. The germline V gene encodes CDR1 SNHLY and CDR2 FYNNEI. The CDR3 sequence: CASSHTPEGYGYTF. As DNA, the CDR3 is TGTGCCAGCAGTCACACTCCGGAGGGCTATGGCTACACCTTC.

The chain is built from TRBV6-2 or TRBV6-3 and TRBJ2-3, with TRBD2 as a possible D gene (6 bases). Germline V gene sequence: CDR1 MNHEY, CDR2 SVGEGT. The CDR3 is 13 amino acids. Between the trimmed V and J ends, which lost 6 bases and 1 base, there was a span of 8 bases. The CDR3 loop is CASRPSGTDTQYF. As DNA, the CDR3 is TGTGCCAGCAGACCTAGCGGCACAGATACGCAGTATTTT.